This TCR beta chain was found in a study of metastatic and nonmetastatic thyroid tumors. In the study overall: Blood and tumor or nodule tissue repertoires from malignant and benign thyroid patients were compared.

The study's findings and limits: Patients with malignant thyroid tumors reportedly had significantly higher TCR beta diversity than those with benign nodules, in blood and tumor.

Prior to thyroid surgery, none of the patients had received any treatment. This clone is medium-sized (0.01 to 0.1%). Its cognate antigen is unknown. Under the authors' procedure: A papillary thyroid cancer distant-metastasis classifier was built from CDR3 differences across clinicopathological groups. TCRdb re-called clones via MiXCR from the PCR reads. The V and J calls and clone size come from TCRdb's table, not from the authors' own analysis. The sample gives about 18,000 clones, 21% of which show up once; around 15% is in the top ten. The CDR3 has 18 residues. Germline V gives CDR1 SGHAT, CDR2 FQNNGV. V was pared by 0 bases and J by 6 bases, with 24 bases between.

The V call is TRBV11-2, the J call TRBJ2-7; D ambiguous. The sequenced sample consisted of tumor tissue. The receptor's source is a female donor with papillary thyroid cancer or a benign thyroid nodule (not recorded which). Some clones in this sample may be carry-over from other donors' samples. The CDR3: CASSLDPFTPVKAPEQYF. Here the CDR3 DNA reads TGTGCCAGCAGCTTAGACCCCTTCACACCCGTCAAAGCTCCCGAGCAGTACTTC. The variable domain in full, with the rest retrieved from reference TRBV11-2 and TRBJ2-7, is EAGVAQSPRYKIIEKRQSVAFWCNPISGHATLYWYQQILGQGPKLLIQFQNNGVVDDSQLPKDRFSAERLKGVDSTLKIQPAKLEDSAVYLCASSLDPFTPVKAPEQYFGPGTRLTVT.